The TCR beta chain described here comes from a study of T cell responses to AZD1222 COVID-19 vaccine. A note on this clone: Its antigen is not known.

This CDR3 is 14 amino acids long. Trimming stripped 5 bases from V and 4 bases from J, with 14 bases between. The germline gives CDR1 SGHTA, CDR2 FQGNSA. Repertoires were generated with immunoSEQ multiplex PCR, while TCRdb's copy carries only in-frame clones and drops some. Among roughly 120,000 clones listed, about 90% were seen once. Findings and caveats of the study: At 160-218 and 743-854, vaccine-associated CD4 TCRs were dominant, and they spanned spike. Possibly, clonal diversity was underestimated; donors were largely white British and included more females.

Sample: peripheral blood, taken on day 0 of MenACWY control vaccination. This clonotype was sampled from an adult in good health. The V call is TRBV7-2, the J call TRBJ2-5; unclear D gene. The CDR3 is CASSPGRTLETQYF. CDR3 coding DNA: TGTGCCAGCAGCCCTGGACGGACCTTAGAGACCCAGTACTTC. The whole variable domain, remainder taken from reference TRBV7-2 and TRBJ2-5, is GAGVSQSPSNKVTEKGKDVELRCDPISGHTALYWYRQSLGQGLEFLIYFQGNSAPDKSGLPSDRFSAERTGGSVSTLTIQRTQQEDSAVYLCASSPGRTLETQYFGPGTRLLVL.